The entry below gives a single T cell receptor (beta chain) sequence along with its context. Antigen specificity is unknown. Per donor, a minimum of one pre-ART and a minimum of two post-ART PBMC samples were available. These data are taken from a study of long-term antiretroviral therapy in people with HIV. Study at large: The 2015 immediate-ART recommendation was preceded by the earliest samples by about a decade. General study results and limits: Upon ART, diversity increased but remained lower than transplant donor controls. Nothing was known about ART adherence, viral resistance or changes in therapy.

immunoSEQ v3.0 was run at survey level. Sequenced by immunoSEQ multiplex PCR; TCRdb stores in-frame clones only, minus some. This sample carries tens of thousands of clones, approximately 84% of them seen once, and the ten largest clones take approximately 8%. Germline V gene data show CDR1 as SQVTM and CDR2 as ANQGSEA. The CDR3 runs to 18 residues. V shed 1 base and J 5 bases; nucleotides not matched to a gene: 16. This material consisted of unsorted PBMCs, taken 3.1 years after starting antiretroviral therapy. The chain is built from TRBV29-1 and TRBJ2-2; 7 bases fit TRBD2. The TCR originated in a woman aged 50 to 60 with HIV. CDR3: CSVEVWASSGEGTGELFF. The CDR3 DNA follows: TGCAGCGTTGAAGTATGGGCATCGAGCGGGGAGGGGACCGGGGAGCTGTTTTTT.